Sequencing of this T cell receptor beta chain was carried out in a study of PD-L1 blockade in urothelial cancer. Study context: Blood was tested 3 weeks (second dose) and 6 weeks into treatment. General study results and limits: Below-median pretreatment blood TCR clonality was associated with improved progression-free and overall survival.

Comment on this clone: Antigen: not known.

The germline V gene encodes CDR1 SGHRS and CDR2 YFSETQ. Trimming cost V 4 bases and J 2 bases, with 3 bases left between them. The CDR3 consists of 11 residues. Profiled with immunoSEQ multiplex PCR; TCRdb holds only in-frame clones, not every one. The sample has about 38,000 clones; around 83% are singletons. The receptor was isolated from a man between 60 and 75 years old with urothelial cancer. Specimen: PBMCs, collected around atezolizumab (anti-PD-L1) treatment. This rearrangement joins TRBV5-1 to TRBJ2-5; D is ambiguous. CDR3 coding DNA: TGCGCCAGCAGCCAACAAGAGACCCAGTACTTC. It translates to CASSQQETQYF.